Following are 10 T cell receptor beta chains from one sample sequenced in a study of T cells in Graves' hyperthyroidism and ophthalmopathy. RNA transcripts yielded amplified TCR beta CDR3 regions. During a first-round RT-PCR of the TCR CDR3, the HTBI primer set was used. TCRdb processed the multiplex PCR reads anew with MiXCR; each CDR3 protein has one entry. The sample contains 700,000 or so distinct CDR3 sequences, more than 14% of which appear only once. Material for sequencing was blood. The receptors come from a woman in her fifties or sixties with Graves' ophthalmopathy.

This clonotype turned up a few times. This chain connects TRBV25-1 to TRBJ2-3; D is unresolved. V dropped 3 bases and J dropped 4 bases, with 17 bases sitting between them. The CDR3 has 16 amino acids. Germline values: CDR1 MGHDK, CDR2 SYGVNS. This chain's CDR3 is CASSESFPKGADTQYF. The CDR3 region has the DNA TGTGCCAGCAGTGAGTCCTTTCCGAAGGGCGCAGATACGCAGTATTTT.

This clonotype was detected many times. The J gene is TRBJ2-5, the V gene TRBV20-1; D gene unclear. Germline assignment: CDR1 DFQATT and CDR2 SNEGSKA (reference sequence). The CDR3 contains 12 residues. Trimming removed 2 bases from V and 2 bases from J, with 6 bases in between. The CDR3 spells CSARLEQETQYF. The CDR3 DNA reads as TGCAGTGCTAGACTTGAACAAGAGACCCAGTACTTC.

There are many counts of this clonotype. The gene calls are TRBV6-2 or TRBV6-3 and TRBJ2-7; D uncertain. Germline lookup yields CDR1 MNHEY and CDR2 SVGEGT. Trimming left V 6 bases short and J 0 bases short, with 12 bases between. This CDR3 is 14 amino acids long. The CDR3 coding sequence is TGTGCCAGCAGGGAAGACCGCCTCTCCTACGAGCAGTACTTC. It codes for CASREDRLSYEQYF.

Remarks on this clonotype: One end of the junction is discordant with germline, which a read error may explain. This sequence joins TRBV4-2 and TRBJ1-1, with D hard to call. Germline V lookup: CDR1 LGHNA, CDR2 YNFKEQ. CDR3 size: 12 residues. This CDR3 is CTSSQDVAEAFF. The CDR3 DNA reads as TGTACCAGCAGCCAAGACGTGGCTGAGGCTTTCTTT.

This clonotype was seen ten or more times. This chain joins TRBV20-1 and TRBJ2-7, with TRBD1 as a possible D gene (6 bases). V was trimmed by 3 bases and J by 3 bases, leaving 15 bases between them. Germline V gene lookup returns CDR1 DFQATT and CDR2 SNEGSKA (reference sequence). This CDR3 comprises 14 residues. The CDR3 bases are TGCAGTGCTAGCCGGGACATCCCCAACTACGAGCAGTACTTC. Translating gives CSASRDIPNYEQYF.

The chain is built from TRBV19 and TRBJ2-5, with a weak D call TRBD1 (5 bases). Germline lookup yields CDR1 LNHDA and CDR2 SQIVND (reference sequence). This CDR3 comprises 16 residues. V was cut by 5 bases and J by 2 bases, with 18 bases left in between. Here the CDR3 DNA reads TGTGCCAGTAGTCGGCATGCTGGACAACTACAAGAGACCCAGTACTTC. Its protein product is CASSRHAGQLQETQYF.

This clonotype has ten or more counts. The rearrangement joins TRBV18 to TRBJ2-2; the match to TRBD2 covers 10 bases. Trimming removed 1 base from V and 2 bases from J; junction bases left unmatched: 1. CDR1 is KGHSH and CDR2 is LQKENI in the germline V gene. This CDR3 contains 16 residues. DNA of the CDR3: TGTGCCAGCTCACCACTAGCGGGAGGAAACACCGGGGAGCTGTTTTTT. Translating it yields CASSPLAGGNTGELFF. Supplemented by reference TRBV18 and TRBJ2-2, the full variable domain reads NAGVMQNPRHLVRRRGQEARLRCSPMKGHSHVYWYRQLPEEGLKFMVYLQKENIIDESGMPKERFSAEFPKEGPSILRIQQVVRGDSAAYFCASSPLAGGNTGELFFGEGSRLTVL.

This clonotype was counted at least ten times. This sequence joins TRBV30 and TRBJ2-7; unclear D gene. V lost 1 base to trimming and J lost 3 bases, with 10 bases between them. Germline V gene data show CDR1 as GTSNPN and CDR2 as SVGIG (reference sequence). The CDR3 consists of 13 residues. The CDR3 loop reads CAWSGGTHYEQYF. The CDR3 DNA follows: TGTGCCTGGAGTGGCGGAACCCACTACGAGCAGTACTTC.

This clonotype was counted ten times or more. V and J are TRBV7-3 and TRBJ2-1, with 10 bases identical to TRBD2. From germline, CDR1 is SGHTA and CDR2 FQGTGA. The CDR3 totals 18 residues. After removal of 1 base from V and 9 bases from J, the junction contained 15 bases not matched to a gene. The chain's CDR3 is CASSLSGRGLAGAGEQFF. In DNA, the CDR3 is TGTGCCAGCAGCTTAAGTGGGCGCGGGCTAGCGGGAGCAGGTGAGCAGTTCTTC.

This clonotype has a handful of counts. This rearrangement joins TRBV24-1 to TRBJ2-2; TRBD1 matches at 10 bases. CDR3 size: 16 residues. V lost 4 bases to trimming and J lost 7 bases; unmatched junction nucleotides: 8. CDR1 KGHDR and CDR2 SFDVKD come from the germline V gene. CDR3 in amino acids: CATSDPGQGGGGELFF. The CDR3 region has the DNA TGTGCCACCAGTGACCCCGGACAGGGGGGTGGCGGGGAGCTGTTTTTT.